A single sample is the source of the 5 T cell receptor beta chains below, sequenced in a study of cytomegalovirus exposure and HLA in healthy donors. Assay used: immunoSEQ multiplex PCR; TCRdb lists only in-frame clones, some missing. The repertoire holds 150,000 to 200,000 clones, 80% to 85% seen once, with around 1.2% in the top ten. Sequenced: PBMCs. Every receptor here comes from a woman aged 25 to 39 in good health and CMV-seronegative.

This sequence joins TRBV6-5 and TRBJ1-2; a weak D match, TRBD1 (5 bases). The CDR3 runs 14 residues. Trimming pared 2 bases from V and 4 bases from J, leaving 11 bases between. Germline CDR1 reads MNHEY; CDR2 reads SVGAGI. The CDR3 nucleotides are TGTGCCAGCAGTTACGGGGCACGAAGCTATGGCTACACCTTC. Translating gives CASSYGARSYGYTF.

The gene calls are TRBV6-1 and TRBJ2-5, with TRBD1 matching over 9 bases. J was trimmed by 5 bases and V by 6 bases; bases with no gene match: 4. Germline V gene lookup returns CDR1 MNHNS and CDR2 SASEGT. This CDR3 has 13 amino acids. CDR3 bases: TGTGCCAGCAGGGACAGGGGACGGGAGACCCAGTACTTC. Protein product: CASRDRGRETQYF.

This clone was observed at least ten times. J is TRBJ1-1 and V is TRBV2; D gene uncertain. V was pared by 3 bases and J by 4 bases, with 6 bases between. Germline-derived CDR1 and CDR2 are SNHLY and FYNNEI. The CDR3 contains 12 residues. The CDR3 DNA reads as TGTGCCAGCAGTGACAGATCCACTGAAGCTTTCTTT. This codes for CASSDRSTEAFF.

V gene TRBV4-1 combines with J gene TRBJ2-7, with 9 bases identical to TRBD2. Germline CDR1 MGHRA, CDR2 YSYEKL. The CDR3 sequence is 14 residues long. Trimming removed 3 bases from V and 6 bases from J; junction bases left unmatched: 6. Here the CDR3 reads CASSQPGTSFEQYF. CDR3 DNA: TGCGCCAGCAGCCAGCCCGGGACTAGCTTCGAGCAGTACTTC.

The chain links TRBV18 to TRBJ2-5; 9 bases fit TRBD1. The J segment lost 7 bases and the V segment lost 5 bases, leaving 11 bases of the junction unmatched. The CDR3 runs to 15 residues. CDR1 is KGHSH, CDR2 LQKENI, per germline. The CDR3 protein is CASSVTGTGMGTQYF. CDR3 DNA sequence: TGTGCCAGCTCAGTCACCGGGACAGGGATGGGGACCCAGTACTTC.